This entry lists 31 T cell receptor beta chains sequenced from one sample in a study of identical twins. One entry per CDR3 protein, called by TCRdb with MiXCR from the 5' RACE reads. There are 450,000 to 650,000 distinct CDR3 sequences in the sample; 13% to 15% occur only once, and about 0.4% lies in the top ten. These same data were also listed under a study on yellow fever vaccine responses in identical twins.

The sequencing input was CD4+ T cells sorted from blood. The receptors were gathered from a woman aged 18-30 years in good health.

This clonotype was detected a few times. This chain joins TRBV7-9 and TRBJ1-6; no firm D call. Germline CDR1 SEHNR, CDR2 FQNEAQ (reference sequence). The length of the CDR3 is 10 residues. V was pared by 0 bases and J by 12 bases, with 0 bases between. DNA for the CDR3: TGTGCCAGCAGCTTAGCACCCCTCCACTTT. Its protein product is CASSLAPLHF.

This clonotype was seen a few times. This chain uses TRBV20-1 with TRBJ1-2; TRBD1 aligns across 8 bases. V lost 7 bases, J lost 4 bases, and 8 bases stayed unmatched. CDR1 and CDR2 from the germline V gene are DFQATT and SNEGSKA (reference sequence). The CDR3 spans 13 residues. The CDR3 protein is CSVSTGTGYGYTF. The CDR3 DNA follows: TGCAGTGTTTCAACCGGGACAGGCTATGGCTACACCTTC.

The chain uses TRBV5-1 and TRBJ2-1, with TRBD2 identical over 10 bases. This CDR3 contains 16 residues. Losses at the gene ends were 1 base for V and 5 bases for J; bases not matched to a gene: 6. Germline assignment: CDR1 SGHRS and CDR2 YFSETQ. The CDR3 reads CASSLSSSGGNNEQFF. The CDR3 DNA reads TGCGCCAGCAGCTTGTCATCTAGCGGGGGAAACAATGAGCAGTTCTTC.

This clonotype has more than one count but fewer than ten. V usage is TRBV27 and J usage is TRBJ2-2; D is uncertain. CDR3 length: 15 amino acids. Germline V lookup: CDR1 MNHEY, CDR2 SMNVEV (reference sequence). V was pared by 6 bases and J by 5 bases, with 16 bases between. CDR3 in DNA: TGTGCCAGCAGATGGACGGCCCGTTTAACCGGGGAGCTGTTTTTT. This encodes CASRWTARLTGELFF.

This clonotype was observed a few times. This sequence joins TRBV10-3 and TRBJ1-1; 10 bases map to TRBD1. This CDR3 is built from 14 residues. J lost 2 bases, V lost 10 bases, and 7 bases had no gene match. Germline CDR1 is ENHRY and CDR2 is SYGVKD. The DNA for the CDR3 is TGTGCCACCCTCCGGGACAGGGGAAACACTGAAGCTTTCTTT. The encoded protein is CATLRDRGNTEAFF.

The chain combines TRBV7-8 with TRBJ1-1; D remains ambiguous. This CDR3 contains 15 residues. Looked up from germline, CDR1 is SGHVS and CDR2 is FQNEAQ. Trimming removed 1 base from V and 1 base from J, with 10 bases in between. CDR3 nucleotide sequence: TGTGCCAGCAGCTTAGAGAGGGTCCCGAACACTGAAGCTTTCTTT. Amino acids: CASSLERVPNTEAFF. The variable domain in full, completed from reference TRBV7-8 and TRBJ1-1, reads GAGVSQSPRYKVAKRGQDVALRCDPISGHVSLFWYQQALGQGPEFLTYFQNEAQLDKSGLPSDRFFAERPEGSVSTLKIQRTQQEDSAVYLCASSLERVPNTEAFFGQGTRLTVV.

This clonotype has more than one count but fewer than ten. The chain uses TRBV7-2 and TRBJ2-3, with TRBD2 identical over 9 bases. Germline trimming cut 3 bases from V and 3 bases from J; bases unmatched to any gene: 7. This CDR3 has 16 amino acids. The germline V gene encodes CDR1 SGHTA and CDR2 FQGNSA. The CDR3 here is CASSLGPSGATDTQYF. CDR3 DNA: TGTGCCAGCAGCTTGGGTCCTAGCGGGGCGACAGATACGCAGTATTTT. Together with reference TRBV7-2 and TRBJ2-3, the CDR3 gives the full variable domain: GAGVSQSPSNKVTEKGKDVELRCDPISGHTALYWYRQSLGQGLEFLIYFQGNSAPDKSGLPSDRFSAERTGGSVSTLTIQRTQQEDSAVYLCASSLGPSGATDTQYFGPGTRLTVL.

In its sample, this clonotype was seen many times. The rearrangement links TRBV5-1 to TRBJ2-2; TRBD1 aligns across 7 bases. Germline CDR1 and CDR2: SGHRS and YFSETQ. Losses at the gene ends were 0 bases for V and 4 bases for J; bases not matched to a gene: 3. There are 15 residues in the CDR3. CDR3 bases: TGCGCCAGCAGCTTGGACAGGGGCGGCACCGGGGAGCTGTTTTTT. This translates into CASSLDRGGTGELFF.

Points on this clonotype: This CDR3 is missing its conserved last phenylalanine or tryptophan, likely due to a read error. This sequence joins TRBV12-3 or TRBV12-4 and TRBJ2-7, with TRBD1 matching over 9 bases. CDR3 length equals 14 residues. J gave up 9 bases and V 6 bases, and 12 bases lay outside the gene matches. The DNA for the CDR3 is TGTGCCAGCAGAACCGGGACAGGGTTTACCGGGCAGTACCTC. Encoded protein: CASRTGTGFTGQYL.

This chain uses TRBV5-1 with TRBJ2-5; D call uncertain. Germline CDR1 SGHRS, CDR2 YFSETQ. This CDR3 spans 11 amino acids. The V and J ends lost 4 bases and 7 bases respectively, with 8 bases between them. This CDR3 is CASSLVGTQYF. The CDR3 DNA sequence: TGCGCCAGCAGCCTAGTCGGGACCCAGTACTTC.

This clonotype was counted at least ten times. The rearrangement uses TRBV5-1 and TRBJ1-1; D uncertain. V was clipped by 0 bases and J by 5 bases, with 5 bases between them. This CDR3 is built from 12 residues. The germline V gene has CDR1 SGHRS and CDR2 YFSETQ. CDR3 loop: CASSLDVTEAFF. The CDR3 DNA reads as TGCGCCAGCAGCTTGGATGTGACTGAAGCTTTCTTT.

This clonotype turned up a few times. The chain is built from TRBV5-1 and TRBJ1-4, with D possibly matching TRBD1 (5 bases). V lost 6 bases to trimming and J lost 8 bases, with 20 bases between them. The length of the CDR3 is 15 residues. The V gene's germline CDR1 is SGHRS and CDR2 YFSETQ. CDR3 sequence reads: CASTLAAGGEEKLFF. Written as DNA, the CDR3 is TGCGCCAGCACCCTCGCGGCGGGGGGTGAGGAAAAACTGTTTTTT.

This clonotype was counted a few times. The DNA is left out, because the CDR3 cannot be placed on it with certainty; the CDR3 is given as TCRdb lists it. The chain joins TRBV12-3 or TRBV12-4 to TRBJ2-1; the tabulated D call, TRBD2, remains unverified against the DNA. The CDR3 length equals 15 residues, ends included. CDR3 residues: CASSSSTSGRAEQFF.

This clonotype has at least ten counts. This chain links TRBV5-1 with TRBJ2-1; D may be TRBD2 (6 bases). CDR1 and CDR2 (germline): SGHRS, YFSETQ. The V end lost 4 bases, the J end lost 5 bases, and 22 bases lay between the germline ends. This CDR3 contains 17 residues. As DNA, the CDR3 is TGCGCCAGCAGCCTAACCAATCCGGGACTCACGAACAATGAGCAGTTCTTC. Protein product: CASSLTNPGLTNNEQFF. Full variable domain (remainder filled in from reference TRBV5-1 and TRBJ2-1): KAGVTQTPRYLIKTRGQQVTLSCSPISGHRSVSWYQQTPGQGLQFLFEYFSETQRNKGNFPGRFSGRQFSNSRSEMNVSTLELGDSALYLCASSLTNPGLTNNEQFFGPGTRLTVL.

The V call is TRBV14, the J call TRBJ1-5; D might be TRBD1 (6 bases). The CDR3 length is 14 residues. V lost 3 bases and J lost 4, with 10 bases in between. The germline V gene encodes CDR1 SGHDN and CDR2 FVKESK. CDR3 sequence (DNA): TGTGCCAGCAGCCATACAGGGAAAAATCAGCCCCAGCATTTT. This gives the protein CASSHTGKNQPQHF.

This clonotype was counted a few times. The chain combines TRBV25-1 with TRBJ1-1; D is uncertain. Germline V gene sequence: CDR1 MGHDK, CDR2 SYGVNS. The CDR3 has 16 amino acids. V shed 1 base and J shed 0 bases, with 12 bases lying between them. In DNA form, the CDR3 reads TGTGCCAGCAGTGAATTTCGGGGAGAGATGAACACTGAAGCTTTCTTT. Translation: CASSEFRGEMNTEAFF.

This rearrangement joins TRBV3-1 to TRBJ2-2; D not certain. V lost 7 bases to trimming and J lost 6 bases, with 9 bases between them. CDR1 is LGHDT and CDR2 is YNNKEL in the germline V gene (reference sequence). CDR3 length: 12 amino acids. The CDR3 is CASTRQAGELFF. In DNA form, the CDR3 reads TGTGCCAGCACCCGCCAAGCCGGGGAGCTGTTTTTT.

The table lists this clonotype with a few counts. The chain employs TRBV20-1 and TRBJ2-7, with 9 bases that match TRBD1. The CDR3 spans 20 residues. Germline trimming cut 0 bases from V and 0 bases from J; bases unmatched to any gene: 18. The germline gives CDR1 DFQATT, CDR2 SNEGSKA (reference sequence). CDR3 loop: CSARDGPGTGRVKNSYEQYF. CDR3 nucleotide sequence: TGCAGTGCTAGAGATGGGCCTGGGACAGGGCGAGTAAAAAACTCCTACGAGCAGTACTTC.

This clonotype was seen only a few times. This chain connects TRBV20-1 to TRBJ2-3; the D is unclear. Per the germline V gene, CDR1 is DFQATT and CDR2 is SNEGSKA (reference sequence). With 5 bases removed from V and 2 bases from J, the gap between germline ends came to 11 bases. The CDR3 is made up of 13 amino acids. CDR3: CSALVHPTDTQYF. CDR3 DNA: TGCAGTGCTCTCGTACACCCCACAGATACGCAGTATTTT.

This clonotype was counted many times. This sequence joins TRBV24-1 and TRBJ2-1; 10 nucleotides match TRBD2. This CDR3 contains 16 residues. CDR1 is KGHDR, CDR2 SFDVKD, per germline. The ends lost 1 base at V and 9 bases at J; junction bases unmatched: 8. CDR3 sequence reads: CATSDFSSGRASEQFF. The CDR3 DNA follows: TGTGCCACCAGTGATTTTTCCAGCGGGAGGGCCTCTGAGCAGTTCTTC.

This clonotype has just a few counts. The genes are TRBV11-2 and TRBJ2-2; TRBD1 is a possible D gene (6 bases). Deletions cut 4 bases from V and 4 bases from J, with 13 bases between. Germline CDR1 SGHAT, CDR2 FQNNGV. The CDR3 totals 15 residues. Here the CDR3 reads CASSSLRGLTGELFF. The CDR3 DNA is TGTGCCAGCAGCTCCCTCAGGGGCCTCACCGGGGAGCTGTTTTTT.

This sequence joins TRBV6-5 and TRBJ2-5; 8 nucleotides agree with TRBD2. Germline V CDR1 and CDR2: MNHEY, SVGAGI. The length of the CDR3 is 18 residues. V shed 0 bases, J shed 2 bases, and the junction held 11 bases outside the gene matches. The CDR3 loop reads CASSYSAVSGGRQETQYF. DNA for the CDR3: TGTGCCAGCAGTTACTCGGCGGTCAGCGGGGGTCGGCAAGAGACCCAGTACTTC.

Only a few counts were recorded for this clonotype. CDR3: CASSLGGWTGDEQYV. The CDR3, as DNA: TGTGCCAGCAGCTTGGGGGGGTGGACAGGGGACGAGCAGTACGTC. The chain couples TRBV7-2 to TRBJ2-7, with TRBD1 identical over 9 bases. Germline-derived CDR1 and CDR2 are SGHTA and FQGNSA. Germline trimming cut 3 bases from V and 5 bases from J; bases unmatched to any gene: 8. The CDR3 is 15 amino acids.

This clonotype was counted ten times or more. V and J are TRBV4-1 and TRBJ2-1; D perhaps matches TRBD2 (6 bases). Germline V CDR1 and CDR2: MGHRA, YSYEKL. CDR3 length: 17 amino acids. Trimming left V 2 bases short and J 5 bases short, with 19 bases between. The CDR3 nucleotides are TGCGCCAGCAGCCAATTAGACATGGGACTCGGGAACAATGAGCAGTTCTTC. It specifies CASSQLDMGLGNNEQFF.

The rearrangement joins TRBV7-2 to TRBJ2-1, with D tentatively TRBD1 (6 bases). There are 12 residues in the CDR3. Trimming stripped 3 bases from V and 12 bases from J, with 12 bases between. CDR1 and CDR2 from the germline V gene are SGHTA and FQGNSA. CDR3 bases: TGTGCCAGCAGCTTCAACGGACAGCGGCAGTTCTTC. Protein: CASSFNGQRQFF.

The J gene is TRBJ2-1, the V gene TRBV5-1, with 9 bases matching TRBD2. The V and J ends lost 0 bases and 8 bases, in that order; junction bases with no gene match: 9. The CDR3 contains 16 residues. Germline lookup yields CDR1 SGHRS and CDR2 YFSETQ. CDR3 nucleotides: TGCGCCAGCAGCTTGGCCGGTAGCGGGAGCAGCGATGAGCAGTTCTTC. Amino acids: CASSLAGSGSSDEQFF.

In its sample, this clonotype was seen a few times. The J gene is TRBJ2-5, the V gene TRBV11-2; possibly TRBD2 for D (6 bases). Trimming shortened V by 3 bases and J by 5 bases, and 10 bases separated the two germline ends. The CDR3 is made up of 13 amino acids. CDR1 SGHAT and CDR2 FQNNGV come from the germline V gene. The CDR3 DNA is TGTGCCAGCAGCTTTCGCGGGGTCGAGACCCAGTACTTC. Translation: CASSFRGVETQYF.

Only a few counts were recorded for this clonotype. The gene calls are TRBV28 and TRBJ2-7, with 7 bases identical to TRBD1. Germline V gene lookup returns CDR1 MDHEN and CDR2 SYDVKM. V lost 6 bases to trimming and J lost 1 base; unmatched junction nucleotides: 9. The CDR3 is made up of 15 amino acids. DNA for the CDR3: TGTGCCAGCAGGAACACCGGGACAGATTCCTACGAGCAGTACTTC. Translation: CASRNTGTDSYEQYF.

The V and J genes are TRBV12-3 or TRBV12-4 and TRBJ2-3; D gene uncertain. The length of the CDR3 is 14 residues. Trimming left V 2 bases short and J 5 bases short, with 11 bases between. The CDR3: CASSLSGARDTQYF. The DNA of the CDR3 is TGTGCCAGCAGTTTATCGGGCGCCCGAGATACGCAGTATTTT.

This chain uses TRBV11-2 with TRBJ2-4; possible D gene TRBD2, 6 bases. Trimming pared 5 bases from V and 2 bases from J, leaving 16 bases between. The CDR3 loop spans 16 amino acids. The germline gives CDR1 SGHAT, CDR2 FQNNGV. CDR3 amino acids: CASSRDPAGTKNIQYF. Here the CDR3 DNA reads TGTGCCAGCAGCCGAGACCCGGCGGGGACCAAAAACATTCAGTACTTC.

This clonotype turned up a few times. The CDR3 coding sequence is TGTGCCAGTAGTATCCGGGATACGCAGTATTTT. Amino acids: CASSIRDTQYF. The V gene is TRBV19, the J gene TRBJ2-3; D not resolved. Germline V gene lookup returns CDR1 LNHDA and CDR2 SQIVND (reference sequence). The V and J ends lost 3 bases and 6 bases respectively, with 4 bases between them. CDR3 length: 11 residues. The full variable domain, with the rest looked up from reference TRBV19 and TRBJ2-3, is DGGITQSPKYLFRKEGQNVTLSCEQNLNHDAMYWYRQDPGQGLRLIYYSQIVNDFQKGDIAEGYSVSREKKESFPLTVTSAQKNPTAFYLCASSIRDTQYFGPGTRLTVL.